This TCR beta chain was recovered during a study of CD8+CD57+ T cells in acquired aplastic anemia. Germline values: CDR1 MGHDK, CDR2 SYGVNS. This CDR3 contains 11 residues. Trimming cost V 3 bases and J 13 bases, with 12 bases left between them. A word on this clonotype: Its antigen remains unknown.

Only patients with CD8+CD57+ cell expansion on flow cytometry were chosen for sequencing. No therapy was given to patients before blood sampling. Genomic DNA served as template for TCR beta VDJ and CDR3 profiling. TCRdb reanalysed the reads using MiXCR and keeps one entry per CDR3 protein. The sample lists roughly 17,000 distinct CDR3 sequences, over 35% occurring once. General study results and limits: CD8+CD57+ cells from patients were less diverse than total CD4+ and CD8+ pools.

Sample: CD8+CD57+ T cells sorted from PBMCs. Subset defined: bead-enriched CD8+CD57+ effector memory T cells from SAA patients. The receptor was isolated from a human donor with aplastic anemia. V is TRBV25-1 and J is TRBJ1-2; D is unclear. DNA of the CDR3: TGTGCCAGCAGTGAGGGTTCTCGCTGCACCTTC. Protein sequence: CASSEGSRCTF.